Below, 26 T cell receptor beta chains from the same sample are listed, as sequenced in a study of cytomegalovirus exposure and HLA in healthy donors. TCRdb's table, derived via immunoSEQ multiplex PCR, lists solely in-frame clones and lacks some. The top ten hold around 3% of the sample, which has 150,000 to 200,000 clones, 91% seen once. Sequencing was carried out using PBMCs. The receptors stem from a woman aged 18-29 years in good health and CMV-seropositive.

The CDR3 reads CASSDPGYGYTF. The DNA for the CDR3 is TGTGCCAGCAGTGACCCGGGCTATGGCTACACCTTC. The V and J genes are TRBV6-4 and TRBJ1-2; D ambiguous. The CDR3 runs to 12 residues. The V end was cut by 2 bases, the J end by 4 bases, with 5 bases between. Germline V gene lookup returns CDR1 MRHNA and CDR2 SNTAGT.

V is TRBV10-3 and J is TRBJ2-5; 11 bases map to TRBD2. V gave up 5 bases and J gave up 1 base; unmatched junction bases: 6. Germline V gene data show CDR1 as ENHRY and CDR2 as SYGVKD. CDR3 length equals 16 residues. CDR3 amino acids: CAISFTSGGVQETQYF. The CDR3 DNA sequence: TGTGCCATCAGTTTCACTAGCGGGGGAGTCCAAGAGACCCAGTACTTC.

The CDR3 reads CAWSSGGPGELFF. CDR3 sequence (DNA): TGTGCCTGGAGCTCAGGGGGGCCCGGGGAGCTGTTTTTT. This chain links TRBV30 with TRBJ2-2; D might be TRBD1 (7 bases). Trimming cost V 3 bases and J 6 bases, with 11 bases left between them. There are 13 residues in the CDR3. Germline V gene sequence: CDR1 GTSNPN, CDR2 SVGIG (reference sequence). The variable domain in full, completed from reference TRBV30 and TRBJ2-2, reads SQTIHQWPATLVQPVGSPLSLECTVEGTSNPNLYWYRQAAGRGLQLLFYSVGIGQISSEVPQNLSASRPQDRQFILSSKKLLLSDSGFYLCAWSSGGPGELFFGEGSRLTVL.

The V call is TRBV2, the J call TRBJ1-1; 7 bases fit TRBD1. The CDR3 is made up of 16 amino acids. Germline loops: CDR1 SNHLY, CDR2 FYNNEI. Trimming took 3 bases from V and 1 from J; bases not matched to a gene: 8. CDR3 sequence reads: CASSDMTGWSNTEAFF. The CDR3 coding sequence is TGTGCCAGCAGTGATATGACAGGGTGGTCGAACACTGAAGCTTTCTTT.

This clone has just a few counts. The V and J genes are TRBV2 and TRBJ1-5; D is possibly TRBD1 (5 bases). Trimming removed 6 bases from V and 6 bases from J, with 15 bases in between. The germline CDR1 and CDR2 sequences are SNHLY and FYNNEI. This CDR3 contains 14 residues. DNA of the CDR3: TGTGCCAGCAGCGCTCGACAGTCGGGTCAGCCCCAGCATTTT. Its protein product is CASSARQSGQPQHF.

Turning to this clone: Other DNA variants within this sample encode the same CDR3. The chain employs TRBV15 and TRBJ2-3, with TRBD2 as a possible D gene (7 bases). Trimming left V 0 bases short and J 3 bases short, with 10 bases between. Per the germline V gene, CDR1 is LNHNV and CDR2 is YYDKDF (reference sequence). The CDR3 has 15 residues. CDR3 in amino acids: CATSREGGRTDTQYF. CDR3 bases: TGTGCCACCAGCAGAGAGGGGGGGCGGACAGATACGCAGTATTTT.

The rearrangement uses TRBV2 and TRBJ1-2; perhaps TRBD1 as D (5 bases). The V gene's germline CDR1 is SNHLY and CDR2 FYNNEI. Trimming took 6 bases from V and 3 from J, leaving 11 bases between them. The CDR3 is 13 residues long. The DNA of the CDR3 is TGTGCCAGCAGACCCGGACAAGACTATGGCTACACCTTC. It yields the protein CASRPGQDYGYTF.

The chain recombines TRBV2 with TRBJ2-5, with D unresolved. The CDR3 consists of 12 residues. V gave up 7 bases and J gave up 5 bases, with 11 bases separating them. From germline, CDR1 is SNHLY and CDR2 FYNNEI. Here the CDR3 reads CASTKLRETQYF. The CDR3 nucleotides read TGTGCCAGCACCAAGCTGCGGGAGACCCAGTACTTC.

The chain is built from TRBV28 and TRBJ2-3, with D possibly matching TRBD1 (5 bases). Germline assignment: CDR1 MDHEN and CDR2 SYDVKM. The CDR3 covers 15 residues. V dropped 3 bases and J dropped 0 bases, with 10 bases sitting between them. DNA for the CDR3: TGTGCCAGCAGTTTGCAGGGCCCTAGCACAGATACGCAGTATTTT. The encoded protein is CASSLQGPSTDTQYF.

The chain carries TRBV4-1 and TRBJ1-5; D gene ambiguous. This CDR3 has 13 residues. Germline assignment: CDR1 MGHRA and CDR2 YSYEKL. V lost 0 bases and J lost 7, with 7 bases in between. CDR3 sequence: CASSQEEQQPQHF. The CDR3 DNA reads TGCGCCAGCAGCCAAGAGGAGCAACAGCCCCAGCATTTT.

This chain uses TRBV2 with TRBJ1-5, with D possibly TRBD1 on 5 matching bases. The V end lost 6 bases, the J end lost 3 bases, and 12 bases lay between the germline ends. CDR1 is SNHLY and CDR2 is FYNNEI in the germline V gene. The CDR3 has 14 amino acids. CDR3 bases: TGTGCCAGCAGCCTAGGACATTCCAATCAGCCCCAGCATTTT. Amino acid sequence: CASSLGHSNQPQHF.

The chain carries TRBV27 and TRBJ2-5, with 8 bases lining up with TRBD1. Trimming removed 4 bases from V and 5 bases from J; junction bases left unmatched: 15. CDR3 length: 17 amino acids. Germline assignment: CDR1 MNHEY and CDR2 SMNVEV (reference sequence). The CDR3 coding sequence is TGTGCCAGCAGTTATAGTGGATTTGGGACAGGAGTTGAGACCCAGTACTTC. Translated: CASSYSGFGTGVETQYF.

V gene TRBV7-9 combines with J gene TRBJ2-7; TRBD2 matches 7 bases. Trimming at V came to 5 bases and at J to 7 bases, leaving 14 bases not matched to a gene. The CDR3 is 15 residues long. CDR1 is SEHNR, CDR2 FQNEAQ, per germline (reference sequence). The CDR3 region is CASSPGLLRRGEQYF. In nucleotides, the CDR3 is TGTGCCAGCAGCCCCGGGCTGTTGCGGCGGGGGGAGCAGTACTTC.

The chain joins TRBV11-2 to TRBJ2-7; D is undetermined. CDR3 length equals 15 residues. V was shortened by 5 bases and J by 1 base, with 15 bases between the two germline ends. Germline lookup yields CDR1 SGHAT and CDR2 FQNNGV. DNA of the CDR3: TGTGCCAGCAGCCTACTATTCGACGAGTCCTACGAGCAGTACTTC. Its protein is CASSLLFDESYEQYF. Supplemented by reference TRBV11-2 and TRBJ2-7, the full variable domain reads EAGVAQSPRYKIIEKRQSVAFWCNPISGHATLYWYQQILGQGPKLLIQFQNNGVVDDSQLPKDRFSAERLKGVDSTLKIQPAKLEDSAVYLCASSLLFDESYEQYFGPGTRLTVT.

This clone has just a few counts. The rearrangement links TRBV5-6 to TRBJ1-2; D unclear. The germline gives CDR1 SGHDT, CDR2 YYEEEE. CDR3 length: 14 residues. The germline V and J ends were trimmed by 3 bases and 8 bases, with 17 bases remaining between them. The CDR3, as DNA: TGTGCCAGCAGCTCACCTTCCCAGGCCCGGGGCTACACCTTC. Translating it yields CASSSPSQARGYTF.

The chain joins TRBV19 to TRBJ1-4, with TRBD1 matching over 7 bases. V gave up 5 bases and J gave up 4 bases; unmatched junction bases: 7. This CDR3 is 15 amino acids long. Per the germline V gene, CDR1 is LNHDA and CDR2 is SQIVND (reference sequence). This chain's CDR3 is CASSQTGVLNEKLFF. As DNA, the CDR3 is TGTGCCAGTAGTCAAACAGGGGTCCTTAATGAAAAACTGTTTTTT.

V is TRBV5-6 and J is TRBJ2-1; TRBD2 matches at 8 bases. The CDR3 covers 15 residues. The V and J ends lost 0 bases and 12 bases, in that order; junction bases with no gene match: 11. Germline V CDR1 and CDR2: SGHDT, YYEEEE. The CDR3 DNA reads as TGTGCCAGCAGCTTGGAGGCCGGGACTAGAGAAGGGCAGTTCTTC. This codes for CASSLEAGTREGQFF.

The chain carries TRBV7-2 and TRBJ2-7; 14 positions agree with TRBD2. CDR3 length: 16 residues. J gave up 5 bases and V 5 bases, and 8 bases lay outside the gene matches. CDR1 and CDR2 (germline): SGHTA, FQGNSA. The CDR3 DNA is TGTGCCAGCAGCCCCTGGACTAGCGGGAGGTCGAACGAGCAGTACTTC. Amino acids: CASSPWTSGRSNEQYF.

The V gene is TRBV18, the J gene TRBJ1-2; D may be TRBD1 (5 bases). There are 15 residues in the CDR3. Deletions cut 0 bases from V and 4 bases from J, with 12 bases between. Germline loops: CDR1 KGHSH, CDR2 LQKENI. The CDR3 protein is CASSPPAGPAYGYTF. The CDR3 DNA follows: TGTGCCAGCTCACCACCGGCAGGGCCTGCCTATGGCTACACCTTC.

V usage is TRBV11-3 and J usage is TRBJ2-7; 9 bases match TRBD1. The trim removed 5 bases at V and 5 bases at J, leaving 7 bases unmatched. CDR3 length: 14 amino acids. In germline, CDR1 is SGHNT, CDR2 YENEEA. The CDR3, as DNA: TGTGCCAGCAGCGTGGGACAGGGCCCCCACGAGCAGTACTTC. This codes for CASSVGQGPHEQYF. The entire variable domain, with the rest obtained from reference TRBV11-3 and TRBJ2-7, is as follows: EAGVVQSPRYKIIEKKQPVAFWCNPISGHNTLYWYLQNLGQGPELLIRYENEEAVDDSQLPKDRFSAERLKGVDSTLKIQPAELGDSAVYLCASSVGQGPHEQYFGPGTRLTVT.

V usage is TRBV6-4 and J usage is TRBJ2-3; TRBD2 matches at 7 bases. This CDR3 has 18 amino acids. Germline values: CDR1 MRHNA, CDR2 SNTAGT. Trimming removed 0 bases from V and 5 bases from J; junction bases left unmatched: 14. For the CDR3, the DNA is TGTGCCAGCAGTGACTCCCCCGTCGCCAGCGGGGACCTAGATACGCAGTATTTT. Residues: CASSDSPVASGDLDTQYF.

The rearrangement uses TRBV5-1 and TRBJ1-1; 9 bases are a match to TRBD1. Germline lookup yields CDR1 SGHRS and CDR2 YFSETQ. V shed 0 bases and J 6 bases; nucleotides not matched to a gene: 6. CDR3 length: 15 amino acids. The CDR3 is CASSLDTGGAAEAFF. For the CDR3, the DNA is TGCGCCAGCAGCTTGGACACAGGGGGCGCGGCTGAAGCTTTCTTT. Looking up the rest from reference TRBV5-1 and TRBJ1-1 gives the full variable domain: KAGVTQTPRYLIKTRGQQVTLSCSPISGHRSVSWYQQTPGQGLQFLFEYFSETQRNKGNFPGRFSGRQFSNSRSEMNVSTLELGDSALYLCASSLDTGGAAEAFFGQGTRLTVV.

CDR3 in amino acids: CASSHPGLAYTDTQYF. The DNA of the CDR3 is TGTGCCAGCAGCCACCCGGGACTAGCCTACACAGATACGCAGTATTTT. The V gene is TRBV5-4, the J gene TRBJ2-3; 9 positions agree with TRBD2. CDR3 size: 16 residues. From germline, CDR1 is SGHNT and CDR2 YYREEE (reference sequence). The J segment lost 2 bases and the V segment lost 4 bases, leaving 8 bases of the junction unmatched.

The CDR3 sequence: CASSLVSGYSYEQYF. DNA for the CDR3: TGTGCCAGCAGCTTAGTTTCCGGGTATTCCTACGAGCAGTACTTC. The chain recombines TRBV7-9 with TRBJ2-7; no definite D call. CDR1 and CDR2 from the germline V gene are SEHNR and FQNEAQ (reference sequence). The germline V and J ends were trimmed by 1 base and 1 base, with 11 bases remaining between them. The CDR3 totals 15 residues.

The CDR3 protein is CASSAPGLVRNEQFF. DNA for the CDR3: TGTGCCAGCAGTGCGCCGGGACTAGTTCGAAATGAGCAGTTCTTC. The rearrangement uses TRBV25-1 and TRBJ2-1; 8 bases agree with TRBD2. V lost 4 bases to trimming and J lost 7 bases; unmatched junction nucleotides: 9. Germline-derived CDR1 and CDR2 are MGHDK and SYGVNS. The CDR3 spans 15 residues.

As DNA, the CDR3 is TGTGCCAGCAGCTCGGGACAGGAGTACTACGAGCAGTACTTC. It is translated as CASSSGQEYYEQYF. The V gene is TRBV7-9, the J gene TRBJ2-7; 8 nucleotides agree with TRBD1. CDR3 length equals 14 residues. Per the germline V gene, CDR1 is SEHNR and CDR2 is FQNEAQ (reference sequence). V lost 4 bases, J lost 3 bases, and 5 bases stayed unmatched.